This entry features one TCR beta chain sequence. Antigen unknown. Exclusion applied to patients with autoimmune disease history or systemic immunosuppression. Libraries were prepared by immunoSEQ multiplex PCR; TCRdb keeps only in-frame clonotypes and omits some of them. This table has more than 40,000 clones, 84% appearing once. The sample originates from a study of OX40 agonist ivuxolimab in advanced cancers. Study in general: Dose-escalation patients had hepatocellular carcinoma, melanoma, renal cell or head and neck cancer.

The study, taken as a whole, reports: Among T cells, CD8+ cells averaged more expanded clones than CD4+ cells. Low normalized clonal expansion also occurred in some nonresponding patients.

V lost 3 bases and J lost 6; bases outside the gene matches: 2. CDR3 length: 13 residues. Germline-derived CDR1 and CDR2 are SGHNT and YYREEE (reference sequence). The source was CD4+ or CD8+ T cells sorted from blood, collected in a trial of the OX40 agonist ivuxolimab. The sequence was collected from an adult with an advanced solid tumor such as melanoma, head and neck, liver or kidney cancer. The chain joins TRBV5-4 to TRBJ2-1; TRBD2 matches at 8 bases. The CDR3 reads CASSWGTSNEQFF. Here the CDR3 DNA reads TGTGCCAGCAGCTGGGGGACTAGCAATGAGCAGTTCTTC.